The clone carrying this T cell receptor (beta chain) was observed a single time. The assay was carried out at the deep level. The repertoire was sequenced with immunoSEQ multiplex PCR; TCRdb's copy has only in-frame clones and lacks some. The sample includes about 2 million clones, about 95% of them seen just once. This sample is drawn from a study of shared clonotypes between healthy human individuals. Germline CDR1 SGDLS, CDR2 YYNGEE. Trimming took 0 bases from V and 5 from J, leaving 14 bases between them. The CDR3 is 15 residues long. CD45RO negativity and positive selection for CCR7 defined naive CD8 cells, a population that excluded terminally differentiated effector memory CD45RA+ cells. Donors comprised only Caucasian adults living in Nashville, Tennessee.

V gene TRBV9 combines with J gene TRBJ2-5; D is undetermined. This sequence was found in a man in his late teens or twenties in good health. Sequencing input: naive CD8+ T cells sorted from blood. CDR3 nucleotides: TGTGCCAGCAGCGTAGGTGGAACCCTCGCGGAGACCCAGTACTTC. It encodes CASSVGGTLAETQYF.